One sample yielded the 2 T cell receptor beta chains listed below, sequenced in a study of Ad26.COV2.S vaccination and SARS-CoV-2 variants. Treatment denoted: some 20 received Ad26.COV2.S at low or high dose, single or two shots; about 5 received placebo; per-sample allocation not given. Sampling took place 63 days after the first vaccine or placebo injection. Here immunoSEQ multiplex PCR was the method, and the copy in TCRdb shows in-frame clones only, minus some. The profile shows about 390,000 clones, about nine tenths of them singletons. The source was peripheral blood, collected in a trial of Ad26.COV2.S vaccine versus placebo. The receptors were sampled from a person between 18 and 65 years old who received the Ad26.COV2.S COVID-19 vaccine or a placebo.

This chain joins TRBV18 and TRBJ2-1; D gene unclear. The CDR3 covers 13 residues. V lost 0 bases to trimming and J lost 7 bases, with 7 bases between them. Germline CDR1 is KGHSH and CDR2 is LQKENI. CDR3 sequence (DNA): TGTGCCAGCTCACCACCGGGGATGAATGAGCAGTTCTTC. This encodes CASSPPGMNEQFF.

V usage is TRBV5-1 and J usage is TRBJ2-2, with D perhaps matching TRBD2 (6 bases). The V and J ends lost 0 bases and 4 bases respectively, with 10 bases between them. The CDR3 sequence is 15 residues long. Germline CDR1 and CDR2: SGHRS and YFSETQ. The CDR3 nucleotides are TGCGCCAGCAGCTTGGATGGGAGGAGCACCGGGGAGCTGTTTTTT. Translating it yields CASSLDGRSTGELFF.